Each of the 19 T cell receptor beta chains below was sequenced from the same sample in a study of CD8 T cells in Susac syndrome. Reverse transcription of about 0.5 to 1 ug RNA used random hexamers. TCRdb re-analysed the immunoSEQ multiplex PCR reads in MiXCR, keeping a single row per CDR3 protein. Of 150,000 or so distinct CDR3 sequences in the sample, about 93% were seen once. The sequencing input was CD4+ T cells from PBMCs. These receptors originate from a human donor in good health.

The V call is TRBV9, the J call TRBJ2-3; D is perhaps TRBD2 (6 bases). The CDR3 covers 16 residues. V was cut by 0 bases and J by 0 bases, with 11 bases left in between. Germline loops: CDR1 SGDLS, CDR2 YYNGEE. The CDR3 is CASSVGTTFSTDTQYF. The DNA of the CDR3 is TGTGCCAGCAGCGTAGGGACTACTTTCAGCACAGATACGCAGTATTTT.

CDR3 protein: CASSLAAAVSEAFF. For the CDR3, the DNA is TGCGCCAGCAGCTTGGCCGCGGCAGTCTCTGAAGCTTTCTTT. This rearrangement joins TRBV5-1 to TRBJ1-1; D unclear. From germline, CDR1 is SGHRS and CDR2 YFSETQ. The V end was cut by 0 bases, the J end by 6 bases, with 12 bases between. The CDR3 length is 14 residues. The full variable domain, its missing parts supplied by reference TRBV5-1 and TRBJ1-1, is KAGVTQTPRYLIKTRGQQVTLSCSPISGHRSVSWYQQTPGQGLQFLFEYFSETQRNKGNFPGRFSGRQFSNSRSEMNVSTLELGDSALYLCASSLAAAVSEAFFGQGTRLTVV.

The J gene is TRBJ2-1, the V gene TRBV4-1; the match to TRBD2 covers 15 bases. Per the germline V gene, CDR1 is MGHRA and CDR2 is YSYEKL. V shed 4 bases, J shed 2 bases, and the junction held 9 bases outside the gene matches. CDR3 length: 19 residues. CDR3 in amino acids: CASSLRTSGGVGTYNEQFF. CDR3 coding DNA: TGCGCCAGCAGCCTTAGGACTAGCGGGGGGGTGGGGACCTACAATGAGCAGTTCTTC.

The rearrangement uses TRBV2 and TRBJ2-3, with D possibly TRBD1 on 5 matching bases. CDR3 length equals 15 residues. In germline, CDR1 is SNHLY, CDR2 FYNNEI. The V end lost 6 bases, the J end lost 1 base, and 14 bases lay between the germline ends. Here the CDR3 reads CASRLQVPGTDTQYF. CDR3 coding DNA: TGTGCCAGCAGGTTACAGGTTCCAGGCACAGATACGCAGTATTTT.

The rearrangement uses TRBV19 and TRBJ2-3; 8 positions agree with TRBD2. Germline V gene data show CDR1 as LNHDA and CDR2 as SQIVND (reference sequence). With V trimmed by 10 bases and J by 6 bases, 9 bases remained unmatched. The CDR3 covers 13 residues. The CDR3 here is CATWGLDADTQYF. In DNA form, the CDR3 reads TGTGCCACTTGGGGACTAGACGCCGATACGCAGTATTTT.

This chain uses TRBV5-1 with TRBJ2-7; D may match TRBD1 or TRBD2 (5 bases each). The germline V gene encodes CDR1 SGHRS and CDR2 YFSETQ. The ends were cut back, 2 bases at V and 4 bases at J, with 13 bases in the middle. CDR3 length equals 14 residues. In DNA, the CDR3 is TGCGCCAGCAGCTTAGGGTGGGGGTCTTACGAGCAGTACTTC. Its protein product is CASSLGWGSYEQYF.

The J gene is TRBJ1-1, the V gene TRBV3-1, with D perhaps TRBD1 (5 bases). CDR1 is LGHDT, CDR2 YNNKEL, per germline (reference sequence). The CDR3 is 15 amino acids. Trimming took 11 bases from V and 3 from J, leaving 22 bases between them. The CDR3 bases are TGTGCCCCCGTGCCTGAGGGGATTCGGGACACTGAAGCTTTCTTT. Protein sequence: CAPVPEGIRDTEAFF.

There are a few counts of this clonotype. The chain is built from TRBV19 and TRBJ1-5; the D gene is possibly TRBD1 (6 bases). The CDR3 length is 12 residues. Germline-derived CDR1 and CDR2 are LNHDA and SQIVND (reference sequence). The ends were cut back, 5 bases at V and 4 bases at J, with 6 bases in the middle. CDR3 nucleotide sequence: TGTGCCAGTAGTCAGGGGAATCAGCCCCAGCATTTT. It translates to CASSQGNQPQHF.

V and J are TRBV7-9 and TRBJ1-2; D unresolved. CDR1 is SEHNR, CDR2 FQNEAQ, per germline (reference sequence). The germline V and J ends were trimmed by 4 bases and 8 bases, with 14 bases remaining between them. The CDR3 length is 13 residues. CDR3 region: CASSYNGGIGYTF. In DNA form, the CDR3 reads TGTGCCAGCAGCTATAATGGAGGCATCGGCTACACCTTC. The full variable domain, with the rest looked up from reference TRBV7-9 and TRBJ1-2, is DTGVSQNPRHKITKRGQNVTFRCDPISEHNRLYWYRQTLGQGPEFLTYFQNEAQLEKSRLLSDRFSAERPKGSFSTLEIQRTEQGDSAMYLCASSYNGGIGYTFGSGTRLTVV.

This rearrangement joins TRBV5-1 to TRBJ2-5, with TRBD2 identical over 10 bases. J gave up 5 bases and V 1 base, and 14 bases lay outside the gene matches. The CDR3 length is 18 residues. Per germline, CDR1 SGHRS and CDR2 YFSETQ. CDR3 sequence reads: CASSLRLAGAQLMETQYF. In DNA form, the CDR3 reads TGCGCCAGCAGCTTGAGGCTAGCGGGGGCCCAGCTTATGGAGACCCAGTACTTC.

The V and J genes are TRBV7-9 and TRBJ1-1; D is possibly TRBD1 (6 bases). Germline loops: CDR1 SEHNR, CDR2 FQNEAQ (reference sequence). V was pared by 7 bases and J by 3 bases, with 15 bases between. The CDR3 is 14 amino acids. The chain's CDR3 is CASILTGGYTEAFF. Written as DNA, the CDR3 is TGTGCCAGCATCCTGACAGGAGGGTACACTGAAGCTTTCTTT.

The rearrangement uses TRBV2 and TRBJ2-5, with D perhaps TRBD1 (6 bases). CDR3 size: 14 residues. Germline CDR1 reads SNHLY; CDR2 reads FYNNEI. V dropped 6 bases and J dropped 4 bases, with 15 bases sitting between them. The CDR3 nucleotides read TGTGCCAGCAGGAAGGACAGCCAGGGAGAGACCCAGTACTTC. It translates to CASRKDSQGETQYF.

This chain joins TRBV14 and TRBJ2-1; 9 bases line up with TRBD2. This CDR3 comprises 15 residues. J was trimmed by 6 bases and V by 6 bases; bases with no gene match: 9. Germline CDR1 reads SGHDN; CDR2 reads FVKESK. CDR3 in DNA: TGTGCCAGCAGTCCCGGGACTAGCTACGTCAATGAGCAGTTCTTC. Amino acid sequence: CASSPGTSYVNEQFF.

The gene calls are TRBV15 and TRBJ1-5, with 7 bases matching TRBD1. Germline-derived CDR1 and CDR2 are LNHNV and YYDKDF (reference sequence). The V segment lost 3 bases and the J segment 5 bases; nucleotides outside the gene matches: 7. The CDR3 contains 15 residues. The CDR3 DNA reads TGTGCCACCAGCAGGATAGGGGGCCGGCATCAGCCCCAGCATTTT. This encodes CATSRIGGRHQPQHF.

The rearrangement links TRBV29-1 to TRBJ2-5; 11 nucleotides match TRBD2. The V gene's germline CDR1 is SQVTM and CDR2 ANQGSEA. Trimming took 4 bases from V and 3 from J; bases not matched to a gene: 7. The CDR3 has 15 residues. CDR3 loop: CSVVHGSGGEETQYF. The CDR3 DNA reads as TGCAGCGTTGTCCATGGTAGCGGGGGGGAAGAGACCCAGTACTTC.

The chain uses TRBV6-5 and TRBJ2-7; D remains unclear. V dropped 6 bases and J dropped 2 bases, with 17 bases sitting between them. This CDR3 comprises 15 residues. Germline V gene sequence: CDR1 MNHEY, CDR2 SVGAGI. In nucleotides, the CDR3 is TGTGCCAGCAGCCACCCAGCAGCAGCAACCTACGAGCAGTACTTC. It encodes CASSHPAAATYEQYF.

In its sample, this clonotype was seen once. The chain carries TRBV3-1 and TRBJ2-6; possibly TRBD1 or TRBD2 for D (5 bases each). Germline values: CDR1 LGHDT, CDR2 YNNKEL (reference sequence). The V and J ends lost 3 bases and 0 bases respectively, with 6 bases between them. The CDR3 totals 15 residues. The CDR3 loop is CASSHGGSGANVLTF. The CDR3 DNA is TGTGCCAGCAGCCATGGGGGCTCTGGGGCCAACGTCCTGACTTTC.

The rearrangement joins TRBV7-9 to TRBJ2-5; D is uncertain. Between the trimmed V and J ends, which lost 0 bases and 4 bases, there was a span of 9 bases. The CDR3 covers 14 residues. Germline V gene data show CDR1 as SEHNR and CDR2 as FQNEAQ (reference sequence). The CDR3 reads CASSLAIVAETQYF. The CDR3, as DNA: TGTGCCAGCAGCTTAGCGATCGTGGCAGAGACCCAGTACTTC.

V gene TRBV2 combines with J gene TRBJ1-2; TRBD1 might be the D (6 bases). Per germline, CDR1 SNHLY and CDR2 FYNNEI. V was pared by 6 bases and J by 4 bases, with 9 bases between. The CDR3 is 12 amino acids. The DNA of the CDR3 is TGTGCCAGCAGGACAGGCGCCTATGGCTACACCTTC. It specifies CASRTGAYGYTF.